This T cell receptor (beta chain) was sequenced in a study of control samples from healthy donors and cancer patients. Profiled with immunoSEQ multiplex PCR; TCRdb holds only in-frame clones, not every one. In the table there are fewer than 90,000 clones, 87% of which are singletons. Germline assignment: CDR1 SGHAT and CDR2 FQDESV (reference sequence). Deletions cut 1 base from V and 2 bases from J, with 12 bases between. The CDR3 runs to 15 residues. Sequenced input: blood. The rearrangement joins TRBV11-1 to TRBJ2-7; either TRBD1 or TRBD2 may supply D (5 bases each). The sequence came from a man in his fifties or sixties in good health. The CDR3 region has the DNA TGTGCCAGCAGCTTAGGTTCGGGGCCAACCTACGAGCAGTACTTC. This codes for CASSLGSGPTYEQYF.